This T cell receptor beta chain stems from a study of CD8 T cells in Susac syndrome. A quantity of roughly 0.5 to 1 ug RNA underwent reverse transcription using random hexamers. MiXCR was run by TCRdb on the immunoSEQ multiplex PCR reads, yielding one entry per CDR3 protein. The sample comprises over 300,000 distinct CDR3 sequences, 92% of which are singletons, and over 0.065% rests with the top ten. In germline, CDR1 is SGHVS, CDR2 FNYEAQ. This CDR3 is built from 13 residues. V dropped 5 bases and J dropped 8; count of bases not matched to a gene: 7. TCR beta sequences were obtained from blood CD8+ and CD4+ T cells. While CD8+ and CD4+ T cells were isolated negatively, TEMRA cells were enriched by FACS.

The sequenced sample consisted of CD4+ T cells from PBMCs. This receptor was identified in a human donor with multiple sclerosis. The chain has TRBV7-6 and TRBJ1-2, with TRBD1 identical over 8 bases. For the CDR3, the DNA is TGTGCCAGCAGCCTAAATCAGGGGGCCGGCTACACCTTC. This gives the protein CASSLNQGAGYTF.